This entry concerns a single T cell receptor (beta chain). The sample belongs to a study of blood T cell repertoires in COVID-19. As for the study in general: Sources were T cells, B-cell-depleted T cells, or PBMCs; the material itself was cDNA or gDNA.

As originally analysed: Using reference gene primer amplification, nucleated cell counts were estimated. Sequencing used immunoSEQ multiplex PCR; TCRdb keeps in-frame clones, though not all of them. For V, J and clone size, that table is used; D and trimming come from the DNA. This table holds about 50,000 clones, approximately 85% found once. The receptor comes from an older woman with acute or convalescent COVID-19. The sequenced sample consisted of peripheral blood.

CDR3 nucleotides: TGTGCCAGCAGCCAGGGACAGGCAACTAATGAGCAGTTCTTC. The encoded protein is CASSQGQATNEQFF. The chain uses TRBV7-6 and TRBJ2-1; 8 bases line up with TRBD1. Losses at the gene ends were 5 bases for V and 7 bases for J; bases not matched to a gene: 7. Germline lookup yields CDR1 SGHVS and CDR2 FNYEAQ. This CDR3 has 14 residues.